What follows are 14 T cell receptor beta chains derived from one specimen sequenced in a study of molecular identifiers for immune sequencing clone quantification. TCRdb fed the PCR reads into MiXCR, producing one record per CDR3 protein. The table has hundreds of thousands of distinct CDR3 sequences, roughly 24% seen once. The sequenced material came from naive CD8+ T cells from blood, with Jurkat cell RNA spiked in. Subset reported: FACS-sorted CD8+CD4-CCR7+CD45RA+ naive T cells. All receptors derive from a human donor in good health. Some libraries in this study had Jurkat cell RNA spiked in.

V is TRBV10-3 and J is TRBJ1-5; D perhaps matches TRBD1 (5 bases). This CDR3 spans 15 amino acids. Germline V gives CDR1 ENHRY, CDR2 SYGVKD. The ends were cut back, 4 bases at V and 7 bases at J, with 17 bases in the middle. The CDR3: CAISGSEGSRQPQHF. In DNA form, the CDR3 reads TGTGCCATCAGTGGGTCCGAGGGGTCCAGGCAGCCCCAGCATTTT.

In this sample, this clonotype turned up a few times. The V and J genes are TRBV4-1 and TRBJ1-5; D uncertain. CDR1 is MGHRA, CDR2 YSYEKL, per germline. This CDR3 spans 16 amino acids. Deletions cut 1 base from V and 0 bases from J, with 10 bases between. The CDR3 bases are TGCGCCAGCAGCCAAGTGATAGGGAATAGCAATCAGCCCCAGCATTTT. This gives the protein CASSQVIGNSNQPQHF.

This clonotype was found many times. This rearrangement joins TRBV11-2 to TRBJ2-1; D not certain. The CDR3 covers 13 residues. V lost 0 bases to trimming and J lost 6 bases, with 6 bases between them. Germline V gives CDR1 SGHAT, CDR2 FQNNGV. The CDR3 sequence: CASSLEASNEQFF. The CDR3 DNA reads as TGTGCCAGCAGCTTAGAGGCTAGCAATGAGCAGTTCTTC.

Only a few counts were recorded for this clonotype. The chain recombines TRBV20-1 with TRBJ1-5; no clear D gene. The germline V and J ends were trimmed by 6 bases and 5 bases, with 14 bases remaining between them. The CDR3 covers 13 residues. CDR1 DFQATT and CDR2 SNEGSKA come from the germline V gene (reference sequence). The CDR3 sequence is CSADGPGDQPQHF. DNA for the CDR3: TGCAGTGCCGATGGGCCCGGGGATCAGCCCCAGCATTTT.

This clonotype occurred many times. The rearrangement uses TRBV4-2 and TRBJ2-7; 8 nucleotides align to TRBD2. The germline gives CDR1 LGHNA, CDR2 YNFKEQ. V shed 4 bases and J 2 bases; nucleotides not matched to a gene: 7. The CDR3 extends over 15 amino acids. The CDR3 DNA is TGTGCCAGCAGCCCAACTGGGCGGGGGGCCTACGAGCAGTACTTC. Encoded protein: CASSPTGRGAYEQYF.

V usage is TRBV9 and J usage is TRBJ2-5, with 14 bases identical to TRBD2. The CDR3 consists of 18 residues. V was pared by 4 bases and J by 4 bases, with 12 bases of the junction left unmatched. The V gene's germline CDR1 is SGDLS and CDR2 YYNGEE. CDR3 nucleotide sequence: TGTGCCAGCAGCCACGTCGGGACTAGCGGGAGTTTGGCAGAGACCCAGTACTTC. It translates to CASSHVGTSGSLAETQYF.

This clonotype has at least ten counts. V usage is TRBV28 and J usage is TRBJ1-5; a weak D match, TRBD1 (5 bases). Germline CDR1 MDHEN, CDR2 SYDVKM. The CDR3 is made up of 15 amino acids. The V and J ends lost 6 bases and 5 bases respectively, with 17 bases between them. The CDR3 sequence: CASRIARAGHQPQHF. The CDR3, as DNA: TGTGCCAGCAGAATAGCCAGGGCAGGGCATCAGCCCCAGCATTTT.

This clonotype was counted a single time. The rearrangement links TRBV6-6 to TRBJ2-2, with 15 bases aligning to TRBD2. CDR3 length equals 20 residues. J lost 4 bases, V lost 2 bases, and 11 bases had no gene match. The germline V gene encodes CDR1 MNHNY and CDR2 SVGAGI (reference sequence). The DNA of the CDR3 is TGTGCCAGCAGTTACCCCGGGACTAGCGGGGGGTACGGGGCCACCGGGGAGCTGTTTTTT. Its translation: CASSYPGTSGGYGATGELFF.

In its sample, this clonotype was seen many times. J is TRBJ2-1 and V is TRBV29-1, with a weak D call TRBD1 (5 bases). V was trimmed by 7 bases and J by 3 bases, leaving 13 bases between them. Germline-derived CDR1 and CDR2 are SQVTM and ANQGSEA. There are 13 residues in the CDR3. The CDR3 bases are TGCAGCGGCGACAGAGAGGACTACAATGAGCAGTTCTTC. This sequence encodes CSGDREDYNEQFF.

Many counts were recorded for this clonotype. The chain carries TRBV7-9 and TRBJ2-7; unclear D gene. Germline CDR1 is SEHNR and CDR2 is FQNEAQ (reference sequence). V shed 4 bases and J shed 2 bases, with 18 bases lying between them. This CDR3 region has 16 residues. This CDR3 reads CASSSQSSPVPYEQYF. CDR3 nucleotides: TGTGCCAGCAGCTCCCAGTCGAGTCCGGTACCCTACGAGCAGTACTTC.

This clonotype was counted between two and nine times. This chain uses TRBV11-2 with TRBJ2-2; D is possibly TRBD1 or TRBD2 (6 bases each). V gave up 5 bases and J gave up 10 bases, with 23 bases separating them. Germline-derived CDR1 and CDR2 are SGHAT and FQNNGV. The CDR3 totals 16 residues. Here the CDR3 reads CASSKDVAPRGVELFF. The CDR3, as DNA: TGTGCCAGCAGCAAAGACGTGGCTCCGAGGGGGGTGGAGCTGTTTTTT.

This clonotype was seen a handful of times. The genes are TRBV29-1 and TRBJ2-1, with D maybe TRBD1 (6 bases). The CDR3 spans 12 residues. Trimming removed 6 bases from V and 8 bases from J, with 14 bases in between. Per the germline V gene, CDR1 is SQVTM and CDR2 is ANQGSEA. In nucleotides, the CDR3 is TGCAGCGTCACGCCAACAGGGTATGAGCAGTTCTTC. Protein: CSVTPTGYEQFF.

This chain links TRBV24-1 with TRBJ2-3; D is undetermined. Trimming shortened V by 4 bases and J by 6 bases, and 13 bases separated the two germline ends. The CDR3 spans 14 residues. Germline V gene sequence: CDR1 KGHDR, CDR2 SFDVKD. CDR3 in DNA: TGTGCCACCAGTGACCCTGGACGTTATGATACGCAGTATTTT. It codes for CATSDPGRYDTQYF.

This clonotype was seen a handful of times. This rearrangement joins TRBV2 to TRBJ1-1, with TRBD1 as a possible D gene (5 bases). V was cut by 6 bases and J by 1 base, with 9 bases left in between. This CDR3 is built from 13 residues. Germline values: CDR1 SNHLY, CDR2 FYNNEI. This CDR3 is CASRETGNTEAFF. The CDR3 DNA reads TGTGCCAGCAGAGAAACAGGGAACACTGAAGCTTTCTTT.